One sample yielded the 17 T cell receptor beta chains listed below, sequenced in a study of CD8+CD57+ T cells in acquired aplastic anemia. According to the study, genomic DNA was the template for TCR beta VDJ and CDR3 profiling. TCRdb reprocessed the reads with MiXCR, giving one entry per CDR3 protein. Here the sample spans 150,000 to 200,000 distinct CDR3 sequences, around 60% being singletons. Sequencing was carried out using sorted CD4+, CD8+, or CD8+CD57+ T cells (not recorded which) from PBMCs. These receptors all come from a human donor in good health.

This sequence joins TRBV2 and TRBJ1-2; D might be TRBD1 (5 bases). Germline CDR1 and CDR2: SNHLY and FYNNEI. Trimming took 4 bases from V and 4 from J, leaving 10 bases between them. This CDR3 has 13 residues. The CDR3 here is CASSVTGVYGYTF. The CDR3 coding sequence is TGTGCCAGCAGTGTAACAGGCGTCTATGGCTACACCTTC.

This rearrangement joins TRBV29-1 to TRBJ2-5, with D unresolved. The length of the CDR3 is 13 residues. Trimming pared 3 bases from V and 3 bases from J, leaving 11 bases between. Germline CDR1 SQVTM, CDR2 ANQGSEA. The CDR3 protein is CSVEALGEETQYF. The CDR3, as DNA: TGCAGCGTTGAGGCTCTCGGTGAAGAGACCCAGTACTTC.

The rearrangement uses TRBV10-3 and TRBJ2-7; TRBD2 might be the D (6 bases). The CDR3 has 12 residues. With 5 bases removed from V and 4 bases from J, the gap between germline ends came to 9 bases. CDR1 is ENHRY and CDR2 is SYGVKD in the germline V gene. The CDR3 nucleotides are TGTGCCATCAGTCTCGGGGGATACGAGCAGTACTTC. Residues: CAISLGGYEQYF.

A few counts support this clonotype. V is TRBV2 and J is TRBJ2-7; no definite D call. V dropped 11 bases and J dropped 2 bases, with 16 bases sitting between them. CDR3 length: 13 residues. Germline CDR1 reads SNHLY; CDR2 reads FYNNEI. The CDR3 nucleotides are TGTGCCTCAAGGACCTACCTTCCCTACGAGCAGTACTTC. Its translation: CASRTYLPYEQYF.

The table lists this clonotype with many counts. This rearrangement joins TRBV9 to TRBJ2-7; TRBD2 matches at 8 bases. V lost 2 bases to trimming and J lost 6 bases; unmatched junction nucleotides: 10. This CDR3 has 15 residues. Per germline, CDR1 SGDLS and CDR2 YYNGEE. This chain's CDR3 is CASSVSTGLVGEQYF. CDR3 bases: TGTGCCAGCAGCGTGAGTACGGGACTAGTAGGCGAGCAGTACTTC. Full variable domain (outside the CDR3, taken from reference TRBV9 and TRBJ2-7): DSGVTQTPKHLITATGQRVTLRCSPRSGDLSVYWYQQSLDQGLQFLIQYYNGEERAKGNILERFSAQQFPDLHSELNLSSLELGDSALYFCASSVSTGLVGEQYFGPGTRLTVT.

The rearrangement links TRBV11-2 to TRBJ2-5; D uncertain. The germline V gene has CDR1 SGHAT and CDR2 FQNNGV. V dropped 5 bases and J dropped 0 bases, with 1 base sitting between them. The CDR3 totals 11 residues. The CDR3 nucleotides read TGTGCCAGCAGCGACCAAGAGACCCAGTACTTC. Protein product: CASSDQETQYF.

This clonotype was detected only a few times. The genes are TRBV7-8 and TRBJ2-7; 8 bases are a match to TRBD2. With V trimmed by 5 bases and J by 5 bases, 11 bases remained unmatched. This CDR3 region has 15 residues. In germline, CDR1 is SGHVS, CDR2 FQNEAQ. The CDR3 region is CASSPWQRETDEQYF. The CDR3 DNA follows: TGTGCCAGCAGCCCTTGGCAGCGGGAGACGGACGAGCAGTACTTC.

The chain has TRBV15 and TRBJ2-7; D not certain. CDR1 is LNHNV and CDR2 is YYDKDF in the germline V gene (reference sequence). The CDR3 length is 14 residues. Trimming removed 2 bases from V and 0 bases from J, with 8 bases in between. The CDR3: CATSRPAVSYEQYF. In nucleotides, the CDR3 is TGTGCCACCAGCAGACCCGCGGTCTCCTACGAGCAGTACTTC.

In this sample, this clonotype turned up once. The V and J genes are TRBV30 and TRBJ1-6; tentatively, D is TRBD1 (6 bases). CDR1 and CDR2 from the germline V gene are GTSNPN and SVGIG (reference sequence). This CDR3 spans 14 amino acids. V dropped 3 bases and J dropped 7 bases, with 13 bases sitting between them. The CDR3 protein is CAWRTGQPNSPLHF. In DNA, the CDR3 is TGTGCCTGGAGAACAGGGCAACCAAATTCACCCCTCCACTTT.

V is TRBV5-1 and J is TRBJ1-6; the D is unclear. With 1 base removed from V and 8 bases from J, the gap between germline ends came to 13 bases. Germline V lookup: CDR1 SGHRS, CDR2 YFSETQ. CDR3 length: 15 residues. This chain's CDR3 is CASSLLNPIDSPLHF. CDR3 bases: TGCGCCAGCAGCTTGCTGAATCCTATCGATTCACCCCTCCACTTT.

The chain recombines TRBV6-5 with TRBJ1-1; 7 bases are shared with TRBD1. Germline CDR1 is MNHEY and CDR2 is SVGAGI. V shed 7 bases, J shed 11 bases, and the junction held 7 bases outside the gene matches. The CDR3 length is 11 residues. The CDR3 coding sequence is TGTGCCAGCATGGAGGGGGCCGCCGCTTTCTTT. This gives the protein CASMEGAAAFF.

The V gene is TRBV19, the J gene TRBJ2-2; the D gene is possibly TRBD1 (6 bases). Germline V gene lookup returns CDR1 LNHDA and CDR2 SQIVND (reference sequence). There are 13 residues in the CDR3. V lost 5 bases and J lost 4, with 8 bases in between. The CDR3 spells CASSPGATGELFF. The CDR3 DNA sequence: TGTGCCAGTAGTCCAGGGGCCACCGGGGAGCTGTTTTTT.

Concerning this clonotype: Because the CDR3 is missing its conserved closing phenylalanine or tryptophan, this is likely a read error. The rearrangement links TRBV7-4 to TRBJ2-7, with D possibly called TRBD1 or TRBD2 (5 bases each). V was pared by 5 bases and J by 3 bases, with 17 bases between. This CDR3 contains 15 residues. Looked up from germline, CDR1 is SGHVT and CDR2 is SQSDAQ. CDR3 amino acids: CASSPGDGGVYEQYL. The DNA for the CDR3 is TGTGCCAGCAGCCCTGGGGATGGGGGAGTCTACGAGCAGTACCTC.

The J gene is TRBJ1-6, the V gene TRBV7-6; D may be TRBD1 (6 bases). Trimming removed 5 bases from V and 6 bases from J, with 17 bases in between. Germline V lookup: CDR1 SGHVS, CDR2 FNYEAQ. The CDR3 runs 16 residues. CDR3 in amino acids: CASSEGWGAGNSPLHF. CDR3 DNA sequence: TGTGCCAGCAGCGAGGGGTGGGGGGCAGGTAATTCACCCCTCCACTTT.

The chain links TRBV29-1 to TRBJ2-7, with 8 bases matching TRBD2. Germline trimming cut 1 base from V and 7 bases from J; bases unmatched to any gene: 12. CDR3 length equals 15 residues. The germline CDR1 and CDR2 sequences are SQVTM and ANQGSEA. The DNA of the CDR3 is TGCAGCGTTGAAGTAGCTAGCGGGTTCGCGTGGGAGCAGTACTTC. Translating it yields CSVEVASGFAWEQYF.

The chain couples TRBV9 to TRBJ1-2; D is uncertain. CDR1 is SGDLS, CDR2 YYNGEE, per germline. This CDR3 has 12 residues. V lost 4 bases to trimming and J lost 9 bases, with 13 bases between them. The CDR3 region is CASSLGILSYTF. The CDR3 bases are TGTGCCAGCAGCCTGGGAATCCTCAGCTACACCTTC.

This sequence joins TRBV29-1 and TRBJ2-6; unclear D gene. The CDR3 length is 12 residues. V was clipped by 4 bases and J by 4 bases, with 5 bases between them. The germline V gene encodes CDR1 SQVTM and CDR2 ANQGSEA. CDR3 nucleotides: TGCAGCGTTGCTTCCGGGGCCAACGTCCTGACTTTC. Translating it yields CSVASGANVLTF.